The 26 T cell receptor beta chains below come from one sample, sequenced in a study of T cells in Graves' hyperthyroidism and ophthalmopathy. TCR beta CDR3 regions were amplified from RNA. HTBI primers were used for first-round RT-PCR of the TCR CDR3. TCRdb re-analysed the multiplex PCR reads in MiXCR, keeping a single row per CDR3 protein. The sample lists fewer than 300,000 distinct CDR3 sequences, about 25% occurring once. The sequencing sample was made of blood. The receptors originated from a man aged 35-49 years with Graves' hyperthyroidism that later progressed to Graves' ophthalmopathy.

Many counts were recorded for this clonotype. This chain joins TRBV2 and TRBJ1-1, with D unresolved. Trimming stripped 7 bases from V and 3 bases from J, with 12 bases between. The CDR3 covers 13 residues. Germline loops: CDR1 SNHLY, CDR2 FYNNEI. CDR3 bases: TGTGCCAGCAATGGAGCGGGGTACACTGAAGCTTTCTTT. Protein: CASNGAGYTEAFF.

This clonotype was seen a handful of times. This sequence joins TRBV3-1 and TRBJ1-1; 7 bases are a match to TRBD1. Germline CDR1 is LGHDT and CDR2 is YNNKEL (reference sequence). The ends lost 2 bases at V and 6 bases at J; junction bases unmatched: 3. The CDR3 totals 13 residues. CDR3 coding DNA: TGTGCCAGCAGCCAACCAGGGGGGGCTGAAGCTTTCTTT. This codes for CASSQPGGAEAFF.

This clonotype came up a few times. The chain links TRBV28 to TRBJ1-1; 7 nucleotides align to TRBD1. V trimming: 6 bases; J trimming: 1 base; junction bases outside the gene matches: 5. Germline V gene data show CDR1 as MDHEN and CDR2 as SYDVKM. The CDR3 is 14 residues long. CDR3 protein: CASRPGTENTEAFF. CDR3 nucleotide sequence: TGTGCCAGCAGACCCGGGACAGAGAACACTGAAGCTTTCTTT.

Many counts were recorded for this clonotype. The chain carries TRBV20-1 and TRBJ1-5, with 10 bases lining up with TRBD1. CDR1 DFQATT and CDR2 SNEGSKA come from the germline V gene (reference sequence). With V trimmed by 4 bases and J by 6 bases, 6 bases remained unmatched. This CDR3 has 14 residues. The CDR3 DNA follows: TGCAGTGCTACGGGACAGGGGAGTGTTCAGCCCCAGCATTTT. As protein: CSATGQGSVQPQHF.

This clonotype was counted at least ten times. V and J are TRBV12-3 or TRBV12-4 and TRBJ1-5; TRBD1 might be the D (5 bases). The CDR3 spans 15 residues. Trimming pared 6 bases from V and 5 bases from J, leaving 17 bases between. Here the CDR3 reads CASRTSRVGDQPQHF. CDR3 DNA sequence: TGTGCCAGCAGAACGTCCCGGGTGGGGGATCAGCCCCAGCATTTT.

This clonotype has just one count. The chain carries TRBV6-1 and TRBJ2-7; weak D call: TRBD2 (6 bases). V shed 7 bases and J shed 3 bases, with 19 bases lying between them. Germline V lookup: CDR1 MNHNS, CDR2 SASEGT. This CDR3 is 15 amino acids long. CDR3 in amino acids: CASTKEGGPIYEQYF. The DNA for the CDR3 is TGTGCCAGCACTAAGGAGGGTGGGCCCATCTACGAGCAGTACTTC.

Here the CDR3 DNA reads TGTGCCAGCAGTTTTAGCGGGGAGCTCCAGTACTTC. Encoded protein: CASSFSGELQYF. V and J are TRBV6-5 and TRBJ2-7, with 8 bases fitting TRBD2. V shed 4 bases and J 10 bases; nucleotides not matched to a gene: 6. CDR3 length: 12 residues. CDR1 and CDR2 (germline): MNHEY, SVGAGI.

Ten or more counts support this clonotype. A much larger clone differs by one base, so this may be a read error. This CDR3 is missing its conserved last phenylalanine or tryptophan, likely due to a read error. This sequence joins TRBV5-1 and TRBJ1-1, with 12 bases matching TRBD1. After removal of 4 bases from V and 2 bases from J, the junction contained 6 bases not matched to a gene. The CDR3 contains 16 residues. Germline V CDR1 and CDR2: SGHRS, YFSETQ. CDR3 residues: CASSRGQGASNTEAFS. CDR3 DNA sequence: TGCGCCAGCAGCAGGGGACAGGGGGCGAGTAACACTGAAGCTTTCTCT.

The chain links TRBV18 to TRBJ2-7; D unclear. Between the trimmed V and J ends, which lost 4 bases and 1 base, there was a span of 11 bases. The CDR3 runs to 14 residues. The germline V gene encodes CDR1 KGHSH and CDR2 LQKENI. CDR3 DNA: TGTGCCAGCTCACGCGGACCCTCGTCCTACGAGCAGTACTTC. Translating gives CASSRGPSSYEQYF.

This clonotype was detected many times. The chain has TRBV14 and TRBJ2-5; 10 bases are shared with TRBD2. V was pared by 4 bases and J by 2 bases, with 4 bases of the junction left unmatched. The CDR3 totals 15 residues. Germline V gives CDR1 SGHDN, CDR2 FVKESK. The CDR3 sequence is CASSPRTSGQETQYF. For the CDR3, the DNA is TGTGCCAGCAGCCCTCGGACTAGCGGACAAGAGACCCAGTACTTC.

This clonotype was detected ten times or more. This chain links TRBV12-3 or TRBV12-4 with TRBJ2-2; D is uncertain. This CDR3 region has 15 residues. The V and J ends lost 8 bases and 1 base respectively, with 14 bases between them. The CDR3 DNA is TGTGCCAGCTCACGTCAGCCAAAGAACACCGGGGAGCTGTTTTTT. This codes for CASSRQPKNTGELFF.

Ten or more counts support this clonotype. CDR3 residues: CASSYSPSRAYEQYF. CDR3 DNA: TGTGCCAGCAGTTACTCCCCAAGTAGAGCCTACGAGCAGTACTTC. The chain couples TRBV6-5 to TRBJ2-7; D not certain. CDR3 length equals 15 residues. The V gene lost 0 bases and the J gene lost 2 bases, with 11 bases spanning the gap. In germline, CDR1 is MNHEY, CDR2 SVGAGI.

The J gene is TRBJ1-6, the V gene TRBV5-1; D not certain. Germline CDR1 SGHRS, CDR2 YFSETQ. This CDR3 contains 16 residues. V gave up 4 bases and J gave up 5 bases, with 16 bases separating them. The CDR3 sequence is CASSPRTPSDNSPLHF. The DNA for the CDR3 is TGCGCCAGCAGCCCTCGGACGCCCTCGGATAATTCACCCCTCCACTTT.

This clonotype came up many times. V and J are TRBV6-1 and TRBJ2-3; perhaps TRBD2 as D (5 bases). CDR1 and CDR2 from the germline V gene are MNHNS and SASEGT. V lost 5 bases and J 4 bases, leaving 7 bases between the germline ends. The CDR3 has 12 residues. CDR3 loop: CASSPSPDTQYF. The CDR3 DNA sequence: TGTGCCAGCAGTCCTAGCCCAGATACGCAGTATTTT.

This clonotype was counted ten times or more. The CDR3: CASSFVFGRGIGGELFF. In nucleotides, the CDR3 is TGTGCCAGCAGTTTCGTATTCGGCAGGGGAATTGGCGGGGAGCTGTTTTTT. The chain links TRBV28 to TRBJ2-2, with D possibly being TRBD1 (6 bases). CDR3 length: 17 amino acids. Germline V gives CDR1 MDHEN, CDR2 SYDVKM. V lost 3 bases and J 7 bases, leaving 21 bases between the germline ends.

In this sample, this clonotype turned up many times. The junction departs from the called germline gene at one end, perhaps through a read error. V gene TRBV5-1 combines with J gene TRBJ2-7; TRBD1 might be the D (5 bases). There are 11 residues in the CDR3. Germline values: CDR1 SGHRS, CDR2 YFSETQ. The chain's CDR3 is CASKTAYGQYF. DNA for the CDR3: TGCGCCAGCAAGACAGCCTACGGGCAGTACTTC.

This clonotype occurred many times. This chain connects TRBV7-2 to TRBJ2-7; D gene uncertain. The germline V gene has CDR1 SGHTA and CDR2 FQGNSA. This CDR3 contains 14 residues. V dropped 1 base and J dropped 3 bases, with 10 bases sitting between them. The CDR3 region is CASSLGGFDYEQYF. The CDR3 DNA reads as TGTGCCAGCAGCTTAGGGGGTTTCGACTACGAGCAGTACTTC.

This clonotype was seen repeatedly, ten times or more. The chain has TRBV12-3 or TRBV12-4 and TRBJ1-5; 7 bases line up with TRBD1. CDR3 length: 12 amino acids. With 6 bases clipped from V and 7 bases from J, the junction kept 3 bases outside the gene matches. CDR3 coding DNA: TGTGCCAGCAGACTACAGGGGCAGCCCCAGCATTTT. Translating it yields CASRLQGQPQHF.

At least ten counts were recorded for this clonotype. This rearrangement joins TRBV10-3 to TRBJ1-1; D not certain. The CDR3 is 13 residues long. The V gene lost 7 bases and the J gene lost 0 bases, with 9 bases spanning the gap. CDR1 is ENHRY, CDR2 SYGVKD, per germline. The CDR3 loop reads CAIKEQMNTEAFF. In DNA form, the CDR3 reads TGTGCCATCAAGGAACAGATGAACACTGAAGCTTTCTTT.

This clonotype was counted a single time. This chain connects TRBV5-1 to TRBJ2-7; weak D call: TRBD1 (5 bases). V was clipped by 2 bases and J by 5 bases, with 17 bases between them. This CDR3 region has 15 residues. Germline V gives CDR1 SGHRS, CDR2 YFSETQ. The CDR3 loop is CASSFTGRQVDEQYF. The CDR3 region has the DNA TGCGCCAGCAGCTTCACAGGACGGCAGGTCGACGAGCAGTACTTC.

About this clonotype itself: This may arise from a read error, as a much more abundant clone is one base away. This chain connects TRBV7-2 to TRBJ1-1; 11 positions match TRBD1. The CDR3 runs to 15 residues. Germline V gene sequence: CDR1 SGHTA, CDR2 FQGNSA. CDR3 residues: CACSLVGQGVGEAFF. The CDR3 DNA sequence: TGTGCCTGCAGCTTAGTGGGACAGGGGGTCGGTGAAGCTTTCTTT.

This clonotype was counted at least ten times. The rearrangement joins TRBV19 to TRBJ1-1; D perhaps matches TRBD1 (5 bases). Germline V CDR1 and CDR2: LNHDA, SQIVND (reference sequence). V shed 6 bases and J shed 11 bases, with 19 bases lying between them. The CDR3 contains 13 residues. The CDR3 bases are TGTGCCAGTAGAAACTCAGGGTTAACTTTTGCTTTCTTT. Residues: CASRNSGLTFAFF.

This clonotype was detected ten times or more. This chain joins TRBV6-5 and TRBJ2-2; 7 nucleotides align to TRBD1. CDR3 length equals 15 residues. Trimming cost V 6 bases and J 3 bases; bases outside gene matches: 7. CDR1 and CDR2 (germline): MNHEY, SVGAGI. CDR3 bases: TGTGCCAGCAGATCACAGGGGTTGGACACCGGGGAGCTGTTTTTT. Residues: CASRSQGLDTGELFF.

The rearrangement links TRBV5-1 to TRBJ2-7; 12 nucleotides match TRBD2. Germline values: CDR1 SGHRS, CDR2 YFSETQ. The CDR3 is made up of 15 amino acids. The V segment lost 6 bases and the J segment 4 bases; nucleotides outside the gene matches: 8. CDR3 DNA: TGCGCCAGCAATCCGACTAGCGGGAGTAAATACGAGCAGTACTTC. It codes for CASNPTSGSKYEQYF.

The rearrangement joins TRBV27 to TRBJ1-1; 8 bases fit TRBD1. With 3 bases clipped from V and 2 bases from J, the junction kept 8 bases outside the gene matches. Germline CDR1 is MNHEY and CDR2 is SMNVEV (reference sequence). The CDR3 runs 16 residues. In DNA, the CDR3 is TGTGCCAGCAGTTTGCAGGGGGCGCTTGGTAACACTGAAGCTTTCTTT. This encodes CASSLQGALGNTEAFF.

This clonotype was counted many times. The rearrangement joins TRBV30 to TRBJ1-3; no clear D. Trimming removed 3 bases at V and 1 base at J, with 13 bases between. The length of the CDR3 is 15 residues. Germline CDR1 reads GTSNPN; CDR2 reads SVGIG (reference sequence). The CDR3 loop is CAWRPRLSSGNTIYF. CDR3 in DNA: TGTGCCTGGAGACCCAGGCTCTCATCTGGAAACACCATATATTTT.